The next 10 T cell receptor beta chains were all read from a single sample in a study of shared clonotypes between healthy human individuals. Repertoires were generated with immunoSEQ multiplex PCR, while TCRdb's copy carries only in-frame clones and drops some. The data hold about 2.2 million clones, with around 93% observed a single time. The naive CD8 subset, CD45RO-negative cells positively selected for CCR7, excluded terminally differentiated effector memory CD45RA+ cells. Source material: naive CD8+ T cells from PBMCs. The receptors stem from a man between 18 and 29 years old in good health. Some clones in this sample may be carry-over from other donors' samples.

This clone was seen only a few times. This chain uses TRBV21-1 with TRBJ1-1; TRBD1, the table's D call, was not compared with the DNA. TRBV21-1 is noted as a pseudogene. The CDR3 covers 13 residues. CDR3 nucleotides: TGTGCTCGACAGGTCGCGGGGAACACTGAAGCTTTCTTT. Its protein product is CARQVAGNTEAFF.

This clone appeared a single time. This chain joins TRBV11-3 and TRBJ2-1; 7 bases align to TRBD1. The CDR3 covers 15 residues. Germline CDR1 is SGHNT and CDR2 is YENEEA. Trimming took 3 bases from V and 5 from J; bases not matched to a gene: 7. The CDR3 reads CASSFSNRGHNEQFF. Here the CDR3 DNA reads TGTGCCAGCAGCTTCTCAAACAGGGGTCACAATGAGCAGTTCTTC. Together with reference TRBV11-3 and TRBJ2-1, the CDR3 gives the full variable domain: EAGVVQSPRYKIIEKKQPVAFWCNPISGHNTLYWYLQNLGQGPELLIRYENEEAVDDSQLPKDRFSAERLKGVDSTLKIQPAELGDSAVYLCASSFSNRGHNEQFFGPGTRLTVL.

The chain couples TRBV6-1 to TRBJ1-5, with a possible D match to TRBD1 (5 bases). CDR3 length: 15 residues. The germline V gene encodes CDR1 MNHNS and CDR2 SASEGT. V was clipped by 0 bases and J by 2 bases, with 8 bases between them. The DNA of the CDR3 is TGTGCCAGCAGTGAAGCGGTGGGACGCAATCAGCCCCAGCATTTT. It specifies CASSEAVGRNQPQHF.

The chain couples TRBV7-9 to TRBJ1-1; D call uncertain. The CDR3 sequence is 12 residues long. Germline V CDR1 and CDR2: SEHNR, FQNEAQ (reference sequence). The V end lost 2 bases, the J end lost 6 bases, and 7 bases lay between the germline ends. For the CDR3, the DNA is TGTGCCAGCAGCTTACAGACCGCTGAAGCTTTCTTT. This sequence encodes CASSLQTAEAFF.

The rearrangement uses TRBV30 and TRBJ1-1; D gene ambiguous. The ends were cut back, 0 bases at V and 2 bases at J, with 10 bases in the middle. This CDR3 region has 14 residues. Germline-derived CDR1 and CDR2 are GTSNPN and SVGIG (reference sequence). CDR3 amino acids: CAWSVVRHNTEAFF. DNA for the CDR3: TGTGCCTGGAGTGTAGTTAGGCATAACACTGAAGCTTTCTTT. The full variable domain, with the rest looked up from reference TRBV30 and TRBJ1-1, is SQTIHQWPATLVQPVGSPLSLECTVEGTSNPNLYWYRQAAGRGLQLLFYSVGIGQISSEVPQNLSASRPQDRQFILSSKKLLLSDSGFYLCAWSVVRHNTEAFFGQGTRLTVV.

The rearrangement uses TRBV18 and TRBJ2-5, with D perhaps given as TRBD1 or TRBD2 (6 bases each). Germline CDR1 reads KGHSH; CDR2 reads LQKENI. This CDR3 spans 16 amino acids. V lost 1 base and J 6 bases, leaving 18 bases between the germline ends. The CDR3 nucleotides read TGTGCCAGCTCACCACAGACCCCGAATCGGGGGCAGACCCAGTACTTC. As protein: CASSPQTPNRGQTQYF. Combining the CDR3 with reference TRBV18 and TRBJ2-5 gives the whole variable domain NAGVMQNPRHLVRRRGQEARLRCSPMKGHSHVYWYRQLPEEGLKFMVYLQKENIIDESGMPKERFSAEFPKEGPSILRIQQVVRGDSAAYFCASSPQTPNRGQTQYFGPGTRLLVL.

This sequence joins TRBV27 and TRBJ2-1, with 7 bases that match TRBD1. V trimming: 0 bases; J trimming: 9 bases; junction bases outside the gene matches: 8. This CDR3 has 15 residues. The germline V gene has CDR1 MNHEY and CDR2 SMNVEV (reference sequence). CDR3 amino acids: CASSLSITGAIEQFF. The CDR3 DNA is TGTGCCAGCAGTTTATCTATTACAGGGGCAATTGAGCAGTTCTTC.

The J gene is TRBJ2-3, the V gene TRBV27; D perhaps matches TRBD2 (7 bases). CDR1 and CDR2 from the germline V gene are MNHEY and SMNVEV (reference sequence). V lost 0 bases and J lost 1, with 11 bases in between. The CDR3 sequence is 16 residues long. The DNA for the CDR3 is TGTGCCAGCAGTTTATCTGGGGGGGCCGGCACAGATACGCAGTATTTT. Its protein is CASSLSGGAGTDTQYF.

This chain's CDR3 is CASSLNGPGSYEQYF. The CDR3 DNA sequence: TGTGCCAGCAGCCTAAACGGCCCGGGGTCCTACGAGCAGTACTTC. The chain joins TRBV11-2 to TRBJ2-7; possible D gene TRBD2, 5 bases. Trimming removed 5 bases at V and 1 base at J, with 15 bases between. The germline CDR1 and CDR2 sequences are SGHAT and FQNNGV. The CDR3 has 15 residues.

The chain links TRBV19 to TRBJ1-4, with TRBD1 as a possible D gene (6 bases). The germline V and J ends were trimmed by 4 bases and 0 bases, with 21 bases remaining between them. CDR3 length: 19 amino acids. Per the germline V gene, CDR1 is LNHDA and CDR2 is SQIVND (reference sequence). CDR3 bases: TGTGCCAGTAGTACCGCCGGGACACGGTACACTGCAACTAATGAAAAACTGTTTTTT. It encodes CASSTAGTRYTATNEKLFF.